This section outlines one T cell receptor (beta chain) sequence together with its context. The data stem from a study of blood T cell repertoires in COVID-19. Study background: T cells, B-cell-depleted T cells, or PBMCs provided the cDNA or gDNA that served as material.

Assay used: immunoSEQ multiplex PCR; TCRdb lists only in-frame clones, some missing. The data show about 490,000 clones, with 80% to 90% seen just once and 3.2% held by the top ten. The source of this sequence is a human donor in a cohort sampled during active COVID-19. Sample: peripheral blood.

The CDR3 spells CATSRDAAGADTQYF. The CDR3 DNA sequence: TGTGCCACCAGCAGAGATGCGGCGGGAGCAGATACGCAGTATTTT. The V and J genes are TRBV15 and TRBJ2-3, with 7 bases aligning to TRBD2. Germline CDR1 is LNHNV and CDR2 is YYDKDF (reference sequence). This CDR3 region has 15 residues. The junction had 4 bases not matched to a gene; V was cut back by 0 bases and J by 4 bases.